Below, 5 T cell receptor beta chains from the same sample are listed, as sequenced in a study of blood T cell repertoires in COVID-19. Sequenced by immunoSEQ multiplex PCR; TCRdb stores in-frame clones only, minus some. Among more than 100,000 clones listed, about 89% were seen once. Sequencing was carried out using peripheral blood. The receptors shown here come from a woman aged 65 to 85 with acute or convalescent COVID-19.

The V gene is TRBV7-2, the J gene TRBJ2-1; possibly TRBD1 for D (6 bases). The CDR3 contains 14 residues. The germline gives CDR1 SGHTA, CDR2 FQGNSA. V was clipped by 2 bases and J by 10 bases, with 15 bases between them. The DNA for the CDR3 is TGTGCCAGCAGCTTATTAGGGACAACCCTCGAGCAGTTCTTC. It specifies CASSLLGTTLEQFF.

The chain joins TRBV28 to TRBJ1-2, with TRBD1 matching over 7 bases. Unmatched junction bases numbered 4, after V lost 5 bases and J lost 7 bases. The CDR3 sequence is 12 residues long. Germline V gene lookup returns CDR1 MDHEN and CDR2 SYDVKM. The CDR3 loop reads CASSLGTVGYTF. CDR3 bases: TGTGCCAGCAGTCTGGGGACAGTTGGCTACACCTTC.

The chain is built from TRBV19 and TRBJ2-3; D may be TRBD1 (7 bases). Germline CDR1 and CDR2: LNHDA and SQIVND (reference sequence). This CDR3 region has 14 residues. Trimming stripped 10 bases from V and 8 bases from J, with 22 bases between. The CDR3 DNA reads TGTGCCACCCGGGTCAGGGGGGCCTACAGTACGCAGTATTTT. It codes for CATRVRGAYSTQYF.

CDR3 residues: CASRASGANVLTF. For the CDR3, the DNA is TGTGCCAGCCGAGCCTCTGGGGCCAACGTCCTGACTTTC. This chain links TRBV9 with TRBJ2-6, with D hard to call. The germline gives CDR1 SGDLS, CDR2 YYNGEE. V gave up 7 bases and J gave up 0 bases, with 5 bases separating them. The CDR3 consists of 13 residues. Full variable domain (missing parts from reference TRBV9 and TRBJ2-6): DSGVTQTPKHLITATGQRVTLRCSPRSGDLSVYWYQQSLDQGLQFLIQYYNGEERAKGNILERFSAQQFPDLHSELNLSSLELGDSALYFCASRASGANVLTFGAGSRLTVL.

This chain uses TRBV30 with TRBJ1-3; D unclear. V was clipped by 6 bases and J by 0 bases, with 9 bases between them. The length of the CDR3 is 13 residues. Germline-derived CDR1 and CDR2 are GTSNPN and SVGIG (reference sequence). The CDR3 sequence is CACTRSSGNTIYF. The CDR3 region has the DNA TGTGCCTGCACACGGAGCTCTGGAAACACCATATATTTT. The whole variable domain, remainder taken from reference TRBV30 and TRBJ1-3, is SQTIHQWPATLVQPVGSPLSLECTVEGTSNPNLYWYRQAAGRGLQLLFYSVGIGQISSEVPQNLSASRPQDRQFILSSKKLLLSDSGFYLCACTRSSGNTIYFGEGSWLTVV.